This T cell receptor (beta chain) emerged from a study of T-cell reconstitution after alpha-beta-depleted transplantation in children. The V and J ends lost 5 bases and 0 bases respectively, with 7 bases between them. The CDR3 is 14 amino acids. Germline V gene data show CDR1 as WSHSY and CDR2 as SAAADI. Whole-study findings and limits: Several patients had high TCRbeta diversity at day 60; it came from surviving recipient T cells and thymic progenitors. Newly produced T cells mostly provided counts and TCRbeta diversity after one year, as hyperexpanded clones declined.

This clonotype occurred a few times. Its antigen is still unknown. The authors prepared the TCRbeta library with unique molecular identifiers. A single record per CDR3 protein comes from TCRdb applying MiXCR to the PCR reads. The table includes roughly 790,000 distinct CDR3 sequences, 15% to 20% detected once. This chain joins TRBV10-2 and TRBJ2-2; D is unresolved. The sequencing here drew on PBMCs, mostly from graft donor cells, taken 360 days after TCRalphabeta/CD19-depleted stem cell transplant. The receptor was derived from a male patient under 18 who had a stem cell transplant for acute lymphoblastic leukemia, so the T cells may come from the graft donor. The CDR3 sequence: CASSQQPNTGELFF. In DNA form, the CDR3 reads TGCGCCAGCAGTCAACAGCCGAACACCGGGGAGCTGTTTTTT.